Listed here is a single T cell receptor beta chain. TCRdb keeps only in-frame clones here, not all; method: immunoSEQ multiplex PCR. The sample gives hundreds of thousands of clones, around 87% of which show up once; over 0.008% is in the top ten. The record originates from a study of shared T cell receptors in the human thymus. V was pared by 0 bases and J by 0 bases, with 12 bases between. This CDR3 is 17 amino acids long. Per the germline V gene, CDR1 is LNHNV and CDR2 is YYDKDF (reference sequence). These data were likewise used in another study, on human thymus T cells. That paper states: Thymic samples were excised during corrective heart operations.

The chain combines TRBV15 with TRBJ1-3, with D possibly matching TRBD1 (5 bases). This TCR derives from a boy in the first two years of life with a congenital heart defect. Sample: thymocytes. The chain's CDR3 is CATSRDPDRNSGNTIYF. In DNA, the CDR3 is TGTGCCACCAGCAGAGATCCCGACAGAAACTCTGGAAACACCATATATTTT.